This record concerns one TCR beta chain sequence. This CDR3 is also generated by other DNA sequences in the sample. Trimming left V 0 bases short and J 0 bases short, with 5 bases between. The CDR3 contains 15 residues. CDR1 and CDR2 (germline): MNHEY, SVGAGI. The repertoire was sequenced with immunoSEQ multiplex PCR; TCRdb's copy has only in-frame clones and lacks some. The sample consists of about 240,000 clones, about nine tenths of them appearing once. The source of the sample is a study of blood T cell repertoires in COVID-19. Study at large: Both acute and convalescent COVID-19 samples were obtained from the United States, Italy and Spain. Sample material is recorded as cDNA or gDNA derived from T cells, B-cell-depleted T cells, or PBMCs.

Material for sequencing was peripheral blood. The sequence came from a man aged 25 to 40 with COVID-19, enrolled during active disease. V gene TRBV6-5 combines with J gene TRBJ1-4; D not resolved. CDR3 sequence reads: CASSYSGATNEKLFF. The CDR3 DNA reads as TGTGCCAGCAGTTACTCCGGGGCAACTAATGAAAAACTGTTTTTT.